These 24 T cell receptor beta chains were sequenced from one sample in a study of identical twins. In TCRdb, the 5' RACE reads were re-called with MiXCR into one record per CDR3 protein. The sample carries about 530,000 distinct CDR3 sequences, more than 20% recorded once. This sample also appeared in a second study, on yellow fever vaccine responses in identical twins.

The sample consisted of CD4+ T cells sorted from blood. Receptors originate from a woman between 18 and 29 years old in good health.

The chain carries TRBV20-1 and TRBJ1-1, with 9 bases lining up with TRBD1. CDR1 is DFQATT and CDR2 is SNEGSKA in the germline V gene (reference sequence). With 6 bases clipped from V and 6 bases from J, the junction kept 5 bases outside the gene matches. The CDR3 runs to 12 residues. CDR3 region: CSAEQGAAEAFF. The DNA for the CDR3 is TGCAGTGCGGAACAGGGGGCGGCTGAAGCTTTCTTT.

V gene TRBV20-1 combines with J gene TRBJ2-7, with 9 bases identical to TRBD1. J lost 5 bases, V lost 4 bases, and 9 bases had no gene match. Germline CDR1 DFQATT, CDR2 SNEGSKA (reference sequence). CDR3 length: 14 residues. The CDR3 protein is CSANRQGGFDEQYF. The CDR3 nucleotides read TGCAGTGCTAACAGACAGGGGGGATTTGACGAGCAGTACTTC.

This clonotype occurred a few times. The rearrangement links TRBV27 to TRBJ1-4, with D maybe TRBD1 (5 bases). This CDR3 is 14 amino acids long. Germline CDR1 reads MNHEY; CDR2 reads SMNVEV (reference sequence). Trimming cost V 2 bases and J 10 bases, with 14 bases left between them. CDR3 sequence: CASSLRQGWGKLFF. The CDR3 nucleotides are TGTGCCAGCAGTTTAAGGCAGGGTTGGGGAAAACTGTTTTTT.

This clonotype has just a few counts. The rearrangement joins TRBV3-1 to TRBJ2-1; a possible D gene is TRBD2 (5 bases). This CDR3 region has 16 residues. V lost 0 bases and J 7 bases, leaving 16 bases between the germline ends. From germline, CDR1 is LGHDT and CDR2 YNNKEL (reference sequence). CDR3 coding DNA: TGTGCCAGCAGCCAAGATCTTGTCAGCGGTTTAAATGAGCAGTTCTTC. This codes for CASSQDLVSGLNEQFF.

The chain links TRBV27 to TRBJ1-1; no definite D call. CDR1 is MNHEY and CDR2 is SMNVEV in the germline V gene (reference sequence). The CDR3 covers 13 residues. V was trimmed by 2 bases and J by 4 bases, leaving 8 bases between them. CDR3 loop: CASSLAPGTEAFF. The CDR3 DNA is TGTGCCAGCAGTTTAGCTCCCGGCACTGAAGCTTTCTTT.

This chain joins TRBV10-3 and TRBJ2-1, with unresolved D. This CDR3 is built from 13 residues. CDR1 and CDR2 from the germline V gene are ENHRY and SYGVKD. V was shortened by 0 bases and J by 7 bases, with 7 bases between the two germline ends. The CDR3 DNA reads TGTGCCATCAGTGAGTCGCCTGGTAATGAGCAGTTCTTC. This sequence encodes CAISESPGNEQFF.

V and J are TRBV3-1 and TRBJ1-6; D gene ambiguous. Trimming took off 0 bases at V and 9 bases at J, with 9 bases between the two ends. CDR3 length: 14 amino acids. Germline V gene data show CDR1 as LGHDT and CDR2 as YNNKEL (reference sequence). The CDR3 DNA follows: TGTGCCAGCAGCCAAGATCTATCCCTTTCACCCCTCCACTTT. Amino acid sequence: CASSQDLSLSPLHF.

There are a few counts of this clonotype. The chain couples TRBV20-1 to TRBJ2-5; 7 bases are shared with TRBD2. Germline CDR1 is DFQATT and CDR2 is SNEGSKA (reference sequence). After removal of 3 bases from V and 4 bases from J, the junction contained 8 bases not matched to a gene. The length of the CDR3 is 14 residues. The CDR3 DNA reads TGCAGTGCTAGGGCTAGCGGAGGACTAGAGACCCAGTACTTC. Translation: CSARASGGLETQYF.

This clonotype was detected only a few times. The chain has TRBV2 and TRBJ2-7; perhaps TRBD2 as D (5 bases). The germline gives CDR1 SNHLY, CDR2 FYNNEI. V was clipped by 0 bases and J by 6 bases, with 12 bases between them. There are 14 residues in the CDR3. CDR3 in amino acids: CASSEAFPGGEQYF. CDR3 coding DNA: TGTGCCAGCAGTGAAGCGTTCCCAGGAGGCGAGCAGTACTTC.

The chain recombines TRBV5-5 with TRBJ2-2; D may be TRBD1 (6 bases). The CDR3 consists of 15 residues. V shed 4 bases and J shed 2 bases, with 12 bases lying between them. Germline-derived CDR1 and CDR2 are SGHKS and YYEKEE (reference sequence). The CDR3 nucleotides are TGTGCCAGCAGCCCCAGGGGATTCAACACCGGGGAGCTGTTTTTT. Translation: CASSPRGFNTGELFF.

The chain employs TRBV20-1 and TRBJ2-4; 8 nucleotides align to TRBD1. The CDR3 consists of 10 residues. The V segment lost 6 bases and the J segment 15 bases; nucleotides outside the gene matches: 7. Germline V gene data show CDR1 as DFQATT and CDR2 as SNEGSKA (reference sequence). CDR3 DNA sequence: TGCAGTGCCCCCGAGACAGGGGCGTACTTC. Amino acid sequence: CSAPETGAYF.

This sequence joins TRBV5-5 and TRBJ2-7; 11 bases fit TRBD1. After removal of 4 bases from V and 6 bases from J, the junction contained 3 bases not matched to a gene. The CDR3 contains 13 residues. Germline CDR1 SGHKS, CDR2 YYEKEE (reference sequence). The chain's CDR3 is CASSGGTGGEQYF. The CDR3 DNA reads TGTGCCAGCAGCGGAGGGACAGGGGGCGAGCAGTACTTC.

The chain combines TRBV2 with TRBJ1-6, with D possibly being TRBD1 (6 bases). This CDR3 is built from 13 residues. CDR1 is SNHLY and CDR2 is FYNNEI in the germline V gene. Trimming cost V 8 bases and J 7 bases, with 12 bases left between them. CDR3 in amino acids: CASGDIGNSPLHF. CDR3 nucleotide sequence: TGTGCCAGCGGGGACATCGGGAATTCACCCCTCCACTTT.

The chain combines TRBV7-9 with TRBJ2-7; D not certain. Germline CDR1 is SEHNR and CDR2 is FQNEAQ (reference sequence). V gave up 5 bases and J gave up 0 bases, with 8 bases separating them. The CDR3 covers 13 residues. CDR3 in DNA: TGTGCCAGCAGCACCGAAAACTCCTACGAGCAGTACGTC. Its protein product is CASSTENSYEQYV.

This clonotype was counted a few times. The chain employs TRBV7-2 and TRBJ2-5, with 7 bases aligning to TRBD2. Germline CDR1 and CDR2: SGHTA and FQGNSA. V shed 5 bases and J 7 bases; nucleotides not matched to a gene: 16. The CDR3 loop spans 16 amino acids. CDR3 DNA: TGTGCCAGCAGCGATATGAGCGGAGGGCGGGGGTGGACCCAGTACTTC. This encodes CASSDMSGGRGWTQYF.

This clonotype was seen ten or more times. The rearrangement links TRBV10-3 to TRBJ1-6; TRBD1 is a possible D gene (5 bases). The CDR3 totals 15 residues. Germline V CDR1 and CDR2: ENHRY, SYGVKD. V shed 3 bases and J shed 10 bases, with 16 bases lying between them. The CDR3 spells CAISEKGGAGSPLHF. CDR3 DNA: TGTGCCATCAGTGAAAAGGGAGGGGCGGGATCACCCCTCCACTTT.

This clonotype came up a few times. The V and J genes are TRBV28 and TRBJ1-5, with D tentatively TRBD1 (5 bases). V lost 6 bases and J lost 2, with 14 bases in between. The germline gives CDR1 MDHEN, CDR2 SYDVKM. The CDR3 is 15 amino acids. DNA of the CDR3: TGTGCCAGCAGAGAGGGGACCTCGGGCAATCAGCCCCAGCATTTT. Translation: CASREGTSGNQPQHF. The whole variable domain, remainder taken from reference TRBV28 and TRBJ1-5, is DVKVTQSSRYLVKRTGEKVFLECVQDMDHENMFWYRQDPGLGLRLIYFSYDVKMKEKGDIPEGYSVSREKKERFSLILESASTNQTSMYLCASREGTSGNQPQHFGDGTRLSIL.

The gene calls are TRBV14 and TRBJ2-1, with unresolved D. Germline values: CDR1 SGHDN, CDR2 FVKESK. V gave up 2 bases and J gave up 7 bases, with 12 bases separating them. This CDR3 region has 14 residues. CDR3 protein: CASSQIGRENEQFF. The CDR3 DNA sequence: TGTGCCAGCAGCCAAATAGGCCGAGAGAATGAGCAGTTCTTC.

This clonotype has more than one count but fewer than ten. The genes are TRBV18 and TRBJ2-1; D is perhaps TRBD2 (5 bases). The CDR3 consists of 15 residues. Trimming stripped 2 bases from V and 4 bases from J, with 12 bases between. Germline CDR1 KGHSH, CDR2 LQKENI. As DNA, the CDR3 is TGTGCCAGCTCACCAGAGGGCAGGCTGTACAATGAGCAGTTCTTC. Its protein product is CASSPEGRLYNEQFF.

The CDR3 nucleotides read TGTGCCAGTACTACAGGGACAGTGAACACCGGGGAGCTGTTTTTT. Protein: CASTTGTVNTGELFF. V gene TRBV19 combines with J gene TRBJ2-2; 7 bases agree with TRBD1. This CDR3 region has 15 residues. From germline, CDR1 is LNHDA and CDR2 SQIVND (reference sequence). J lost 1 base, V lost 7 bases, and 6 bases had no gene match. The complete variable domain, with remaining parts taken from reference TRBV19 and TRBJ2-2, reads DGGITQSPKYLFRKEGQNVTLSCEQNLNHDAMYWYRQDPGQGLRLIYYSQIVNDFQKGDIAEGYSVSREKKESFPLTVTSAQKNPTAFYLCASTTGTVNTGELFFGEGSRLTVL.

The CDR3 DNA sequence: TGTGCCAGCAGCCCGCTACAGGGATCCTACGAGCAGTACGTC. It is translated as CASSPLQGSYEQYV. The chain combines TRBV5-6 with TRBJ2-7; D may be TRBD1 (6 bases). The CDR3 extends over 14 amino acids. The V gene lost 4 bases and the J gene lost 1 base, with 12 bases spanning the gap. Germline V lookup: CDR1 SGHDT, CDR2 YYEEEE.

The genes are TRBV20-1 and TRBJ2-5; 9 positions agree with TRBD2. V lost 6 bases, J lost 0 bases, and 8 bases stayed unmatched. Germline V CDR1 and CDR2: DFQATT, SNEGSKA (reference sequence). The CDR3 extends over 15 amino acids. The CDR3 coding sequence is TGCAGTGCAGCCCCTAGCGGGGCCTACCAAGAGACCCAGTACTTC. Translating it yields CSAAPSGAYQETQYF.

This clonotype rates as medium-sized. The chain recombines TRBV29-1 with TRBJ2-1; D is undetermined. Per the germline V gene, CDR1 is SQVTM and CDR2 is ANQGSEA. V gave up 6 bases and J gave up 2 bases, with 5 bases separating them. The CDR3 totals 11 residues. The CDR3 sequence: CSVLAYNEQFF. In DNA, the CDR3 is TGCAGCGTCCTAGCCTACAATGAGCAGTTCTTC.

The chain is built from TRBV5-1 and TRBJ2-2; D call uncertain. V gave up 1 base and J gave up 4 bases, with 8 bases separating them. The germline gives CDR1 SGHRS, CDR2 YFSETQ. The CDR3 sequence is 14 residues long. The CDR3 DNA is TGCGCCAGCAGCTTGTTGGGGATCACCGGGGAGCTGTTTTTT. Its translation is CASSLLGITGELFF. The variable domain in full, completed from reference TRBV5-1 and TRBJ2-2, reads KAGVTQTPRYLIKTRGQQVTLSCSPISGHRSVSWYQQTPGQGLQFLFEYFSETQRNKGNFPGRFSGRQFSNSRSEMNVSTLELGDSALYLCASSLLGITGELFFGEGSRLTVL.